This TCR delta chain was documented in a study of gamma-delta T cells after stem cell transplantation. The table lists this clone with a few counts. The protein in TCRdb stems from a much larger clone and differs at residue 4 from this DNA's translation, likely a read error; here the protein is translated from the DNA. CDR1 is GEAIGNYY, CDR2 EKD, per germline. V shed 5 bases, J shed 5 bases, and the junction held 13 bases outside the gene matches. The CDR3 is 15 amino acids. TCRdb re-processed the RT-PCR reads via CATT. The data hold about 2,100 delta-chain clones, with under 2% observed a single time.

What was sequenced was gamma-delta T cells. The clonotype comes from a human donor. It is not recorded whose cells these are; they may come from a transplant donor. The chain recombines TRDV2 with TRDJ1; 7 bases map to TRDD3. Here the CDR3 DNA reads TGTGCCTGTGCTCTTACTGGGGATCGCAAAGATAAACTCATCTTT. This sequence encodes CACALTGDRKDKLIF.